Following are 20 T cell receptor beta chains from one sample sequenced in a study of T cells in Graves' hyperthyroidism and ophthalmopathy. The TCR beta CDR3 regions underwent amplification using RNA transcripts as the source. Carried out on the TCR CDR3, a first-round RT-PCR used the HTBI primer set. TCRdb used MiXCR to reprocess the multiplex PCR reads, holding one entry per CDR3 protein. The sample consists of over 450,000 distinct CDR3 sequences, 15% to 20% of them appearing once. Source material: blood. These receptors were collected from a young woman with Graves' ophthalmopathy.

This clonotype was observed a few times. This chain links TRBV13 with TRBJ2-5; 12 nucleotides line up with TRBD2. This CDR3 has 14 residues. Per germline, CDR1 PRHDT and CDR2 FYEKMQ (reference sequence). V shed 8 bases, J shed 2 bases, and the junction held 3 bases outside the gene matches. CDR3 DNA sequence: TGTGCCAGCGCGGGACTAGCGGGTCAAGAGACCCAGTACTTC. This translates into CASAGLAGQETQYF.

This clonotype was detected many times. V gene TRBV6-1 combines with J gene TRBJ1-1; D is perhaps TRBD1 (5 bases). Germline assignment: CDR1 MNHNS and CDR2 SASEGT. The V and J ends lost 7 bases and 4 bases respectively, with 22 bases between them. This CDR3 has 16 residues. CDR3 amino acids: CASMGRTLGRSTEAFF. The CDR3 DNA reads as TGTGCCAGCATGGGACGGACACTGGGTCGGAGCACTGAAGCTTTCTTT.

The V and J genes are TRBV6-1 and TRBJ1-5; D is unclear. The CDR3 covers 15 residues. Germline V gives CDR1 MNHNS, CDR2 SASEGT. V lost 5 bases, J lost 0 bases, and 11 bases lay in between. CDR3 loop: CASSLDTYSNQPQHF. Written as DNA, the CDR3 is TGTGCCAGCAGTCTCGATACATATAGCAATCAGCCCCAGCATTTT.

CDR3 residues: CASSPPGVNDNEQFF. In DNA, the CDR3 is TGTGCCAGCAGCCCTCCAGGGGTTAACGACAATGAGCAGTTCTTC. The V and J genes are TRBV14 and TRBJ2-1, with a tentative D call TRBD1 (6 bases). The length of the CDR3 is 15 residues. Germline loops: CDR1 SGHDN, CDR2 FVKESK. Trimming cost V 4 bases and J 5 bases, with 15 bases left between them.

The J gene is TRBJ2-1, the V gene TRBV6-2 or TRBV6-3; 8 bases agree with TRBD1. Germline CDR1 MNHEY, CDR2 SVGEGT. The CDR3 sequence is 15 residues long. V gave up 4 bases and J gave up 6 bases; unmatched junction bases: 8. DNA of the CDR3: TGTGCCAGCAGTTTGACAGGGGCTGGGATCAATGAGCAGTTCTTC. Its translation: CASSLTGAGINEQFF.

This clonotype was seen a few times. The chain couples TRBV4-1 to TRBJ2-2; 8 bases match TRBD2. Germline assignment: CDR1 MGHRA and CDR2 YSYEKL. Trimming cost V 0 bases and J 1 base; bases outside gene matches: 7. This CDR3 spans 18 amino acids. CDR3 sequence reads: CASSQDRASGLNTGELFF. The CDR3 region has the DNA TGCGCCAGCAGCCAAGATCGGGCTAGCGGGTTGAACACCGGGGAGCTGTTTTTT.

In its sample, this clonotype was seen many times. This chain uses TRBV28 with TRBJ1-1; D possibly corresponds to TRBD1 (5 bases). Germline values: CDR1 MDHEN, CDR2 SYDVKM. The CDR3 sequence is 18 residues long. V was pared by 7 bases and J by 0 bases, with 24 bases between. CDR3 protein: CASTNSPQGSPMNTEAFF. The CDR3 nucleotides are TGTGCCAGCACCAATTCCCCTCAGGGTTCCCCCATGAACACTGAAGCTTTCTTT.

This clonotype was observed a single time. A much larger clone differs by one base, so this may be a read error. The chain has TRBV20-1 and TRBJ1-5, with D possibly TRBD1 on 5 matching bases. From germline, CDR1 is DFQATT and CDR2 SNEGSKA (reference sequence). The CDR3 sequence is 17 residues long. CDR3 sequence (DNA): TGCAGTGCTAGTGGCAGGGCCCGAGAGTATAGCAATCGGCCCCAGCATTTT. It translates to CSASGRAREYSNRPQHF.

The chain recombines TRBV10-3 with TRBJ2-7, with 13 bases identical to TRBD2. The length of the CDR3 is 13 residues. In germline, CDR1 is ENHRY, CDR2 SYGVKD. V lost 6 bases to trimming and J lost 5 bases; unmatched junction nucleotides: 1. CDR3 sequence reads: CAIRGLAGDEQYF. The CDR3 coding sequence is TGTGCCATCAGAGGACTAGCGGGAGACGAGCAGTACTTC.

The table lists this clonotype with a few counts. This chain connects TRBV4-1 to TRBJ2-7; 11 bases map to TRBD1. The CDR3 is 15 residues long. The V gene end was trimmed by 3 bases and the J gene end by 6 bases; junction bases not matched to a gene: 7. Germline values: CDR1 MGHRA, CDR2 YSYEKL. CDR3 sequence reads: CASSQPGQGEVEQYF. CDR3 sequence (DNA): TGCGCCAGCAGCCAGCCGGGACAGGGGGAGGTCGAGCAGTACTTC.

The CDR3 DNA is TGTGCCAGCGTCGGGCAGTTTAAGACTGAAGCTTTCTTT. Its protein is CASVGQFKTEAFF. The gene calls are TRBV2 and TRBJ1-1; D gene ambiguous. Between the trimmed V and J ends, which lost 8 bases and 5 bases, there was a span of 15 bases. Germline CDR1 is SNHLY and CDR2 is FYNNEI. The CDR3 spans 13 residues.

At least ten counts were recorded for this clonotype. This chain uses TRBV28 with TRBJ1-5; 10 bases map to TRBD1. V lost 8 bases to trimming and J lost 4 bases; unmatched junction nucleotides: 17. This CDR3 spans 18 amino acids. Germline V gene data show CDR1 as MDHEN and CDR2 as SYDVKM. The CDR3: CASSPGQGWWQPNQPQHF. Written as DNA, the CDR3 is TGTGCCAGCTCTCCGGGACAGGGGTGGTGGCAACCTAATCAGCCCCAGCATTTT.

This clonotype came up many times. The V gene is TRBV5-8, the J gene TRBJ1-1; TRBD1 might be the D (5 bases). V was trimmed by 5 bases and J by 3 bases, leaving 20 bases between them. In germline, CDR1 is SGHTS, CDR2 YDEGEE. The CDR3 totals 16 residues. The CDR3 DNA reads TGTGCCAGCAGTAGAACCTGGGACGTCGGGGACACTGAAGCTTTCTTT. The encoded protein is CASSRTWDVGDTEAFF.

The sample holds many counts of this clonotype. V gene TRBV7-2 combines with J gene TRBJ2-2; 10 bases agree with TRBD2. The CDR3 contains 16 residues. Germline lookup yields CDR1 SGHTA and CDR2 FQGNSA. The trim removed 3 bases at V and 5 bases at J, leaving 6 bases unmatched. CDR3 amino acids: CASSFLAGVGTGELFF. The CDR3, as DNA: TGTGCCAGCAGCTTCCTAGCGGGAGTCGGTACCGGGGAGCTGTTTTTT.

This clonotype was seen only a few times. This chain links TRBV4-1 with TRBJ2-7; 9 nucleotides line up with TRBD1. The trim removed 1 base at V and 4 bases at J, leaving 14 bases unmatched. The CDR3 length is 18 residues. CDR1 and CDR2 (germline): MGHRA, YSYEKL. CDR3 coding DNA: TGCGCCAGCAGCCAAGCCTCCACCCGACAGGGGGGGTCGTACGAGCAGTACTTC. Translated: CASSQASTRQGGSYEQYF.

This clonotype has ten or more counts. This chain joins TRBV20-1 and TRBJ2-3; no clear D. This CDR3 is built from 11 residues. V shed 6 bases and J shed 6 bases, with 10 bases lying between them. Germline CDR1 reads DFQATT; CDR2 reads SNEGSKA (reference sequence). The CDR3 DNA sequence: TGCAGTGCCCAACTGGGGGATACGCAGTATTTT. Its protein product is CSAQLGDTQYF.

This chain links TRBV5-8 with TRBJ1-5, with D uncertain. V lost 4 bases and J lost 4, with 12 bases in between. The germline V gene encodes CDR1 SGHTS and CDR2 YDEGEE. The CDR3 spans 14 residues. CDR3 sequence (DNA): TGTGCCAGCAGCCACTTCGGGCCTAATCAGCCCCAGCATTTT. Amino acid sequence: CASSHFGPNQPQHF.

V usage is TRBV19 and J usage is TRBJ2-1, with a weak D call TRBD1 (7 bases). This CDR3 spans 17 amino acids. Between the trimmed V and J ends, which lost 5 bases and 8 bases, there was a span of 25 bases. Germline V gives CDR1 LNHDA, CDR2 SQIVND (reference sequence). DNA for the CDR3: TGTGCCAGTAGTGCGATCCCGGGACAGCCCTCGGGGGATGAGCAGTTCTTC. Amino acid sequence: CASSAIPGQPSGDEQFF.

This rearrangement joins TRBV28 to TRBJ2-3; D may correspond to TRBD1 or TRBD2 (6 bases each). Germline CDR1 reads MDHEN; CDR2 reads SYDVKM. V lost 3 bases and J 3 bases, leaving 16 bases between the germline ends. The CDR3 is made up of 16 amino acids. CDR3 amino acids: CASSLTPGAYTDTQYF. The CDR3 region has the DNA TGTGCCAGCAGTTTGACACCGGGGGCCTATACAGATACGCAGTATTTT.

This clonotype was recorded a few times. This chain uses TRBV20-1 with TRBJ2-3, with 8 nucleotides matching TRBD2. V trimming: 3 bases; J trimming: 4 bases; junction bases outside the gene matches: 6. The CDR3 contains 14 residues. From germline, CDR1 is DFQATT and CDR2 SNEGSKA (reference sequence). For the CDR3, the DNA is TGCAGTGCTAGTGCGGGGGGAGTTTCAGATACGCAGTATTTT. Residues: CSASAGGVSDTQYF.